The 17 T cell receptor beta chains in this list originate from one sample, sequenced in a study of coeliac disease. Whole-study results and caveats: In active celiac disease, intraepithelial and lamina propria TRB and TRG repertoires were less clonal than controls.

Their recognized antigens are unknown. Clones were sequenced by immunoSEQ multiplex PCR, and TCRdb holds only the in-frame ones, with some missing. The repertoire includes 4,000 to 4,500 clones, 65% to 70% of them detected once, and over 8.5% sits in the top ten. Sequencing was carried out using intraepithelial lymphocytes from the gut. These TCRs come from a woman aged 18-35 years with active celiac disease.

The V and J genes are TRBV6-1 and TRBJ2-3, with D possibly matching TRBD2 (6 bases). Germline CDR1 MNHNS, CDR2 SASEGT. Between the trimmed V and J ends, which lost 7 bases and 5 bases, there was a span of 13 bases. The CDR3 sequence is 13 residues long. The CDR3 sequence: CASKEGRIDTQYF. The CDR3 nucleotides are TGTGCCAGCAAGGAGGGTAGGATAGATACGCAGTATTTT.

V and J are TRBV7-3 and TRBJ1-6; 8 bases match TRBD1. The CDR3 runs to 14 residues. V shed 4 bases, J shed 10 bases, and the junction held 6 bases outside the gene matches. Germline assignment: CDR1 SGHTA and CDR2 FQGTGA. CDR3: CASSSGQGNSPLHF. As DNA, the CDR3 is TGTGCCAGCAGCTCCGGACAGGGTAACTCACCCCTCCACTTT.

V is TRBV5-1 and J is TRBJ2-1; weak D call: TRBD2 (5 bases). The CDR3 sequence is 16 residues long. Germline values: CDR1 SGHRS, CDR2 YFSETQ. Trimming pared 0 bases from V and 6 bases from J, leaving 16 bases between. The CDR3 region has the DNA TGCGCCAGCAGCTTGGATTCCGAGCGGAACCTCAATGAGCAGTTCTTC. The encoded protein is CASSLDSERNLNEQFF.

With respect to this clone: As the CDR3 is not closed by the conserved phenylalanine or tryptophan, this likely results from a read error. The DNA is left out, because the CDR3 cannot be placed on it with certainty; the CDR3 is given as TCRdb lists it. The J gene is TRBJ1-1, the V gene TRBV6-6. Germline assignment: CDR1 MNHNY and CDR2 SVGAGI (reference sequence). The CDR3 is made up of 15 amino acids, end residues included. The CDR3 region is CASSYLGEVDTEAFL.

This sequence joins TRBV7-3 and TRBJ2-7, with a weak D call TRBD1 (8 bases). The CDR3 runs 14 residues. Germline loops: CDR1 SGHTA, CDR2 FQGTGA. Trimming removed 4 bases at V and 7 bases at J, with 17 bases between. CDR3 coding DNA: TGTGCCAGCAGCTCAACAGGGGGAGCGGGAGAGCAGTACTTC. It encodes CASSSTGGAGEQYF.

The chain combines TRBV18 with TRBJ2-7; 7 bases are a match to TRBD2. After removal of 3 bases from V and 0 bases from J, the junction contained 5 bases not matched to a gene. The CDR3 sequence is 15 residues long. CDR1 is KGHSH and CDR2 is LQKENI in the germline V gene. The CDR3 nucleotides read TGTGCCAGCTCACCGCTGGGCGGGAGCTCCTACGAGCAGTACTTC. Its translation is CASSPLGGSSYEQYF.

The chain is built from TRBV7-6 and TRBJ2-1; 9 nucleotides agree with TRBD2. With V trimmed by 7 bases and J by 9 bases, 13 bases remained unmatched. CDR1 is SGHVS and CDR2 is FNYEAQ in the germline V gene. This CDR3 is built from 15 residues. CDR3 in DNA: TGTGCCAGCACCCAGTGGGCGGGAGGGCCTCGTGAGCAGTTCTTC. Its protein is CASTQWAGGPREQFF.

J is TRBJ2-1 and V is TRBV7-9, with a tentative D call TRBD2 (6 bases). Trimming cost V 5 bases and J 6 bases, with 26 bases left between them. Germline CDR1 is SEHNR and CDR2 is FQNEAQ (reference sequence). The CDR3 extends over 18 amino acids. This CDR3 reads CASSPNIVLAGTTNEQFF. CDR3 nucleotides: TGTGCCAGCAGCCCCAATATCGTACTGGCGGGGACCACCAATGAGCAGTTCTTC.

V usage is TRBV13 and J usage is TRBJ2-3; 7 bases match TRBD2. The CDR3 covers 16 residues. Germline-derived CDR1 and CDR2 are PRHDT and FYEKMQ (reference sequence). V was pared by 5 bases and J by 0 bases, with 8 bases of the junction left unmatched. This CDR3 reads CASSGPGRTSTDTQYF. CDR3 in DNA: TGTGCCAGCAGCGGACCCGGGAGGACTAGCACAGATACGCAGTATTTT. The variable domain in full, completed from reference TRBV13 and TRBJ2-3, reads AAGVIQSPRHLIKEKRETATLKCYPIPRHDTVYWYQQGPGQDPQFLISFYEKMQSDKGSIPDRFSAQQFSDYHSELNMSSLELGDSALYFCASSGPGRTSTDTQYFGPGTRLTVL.

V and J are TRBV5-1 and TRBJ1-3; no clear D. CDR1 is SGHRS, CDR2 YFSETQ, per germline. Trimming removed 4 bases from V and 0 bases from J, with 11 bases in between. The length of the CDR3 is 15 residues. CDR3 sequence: CASSTTSSSGNTIYF. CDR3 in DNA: TGCGCCAGCAGCACGACATCAAGCTCTGGAAACACCATATATTTT. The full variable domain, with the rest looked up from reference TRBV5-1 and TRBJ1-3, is KAGVTQTPRYLIKTRGQQVTLSCSPISGHRSVSWYQQTPGQGLQFLFEYFSETQRNKGNFPGRFSGRQFSNSRSEMNVSTLELGDSALYLCASSTTSSSGNTIYFGEGSWLTVV.

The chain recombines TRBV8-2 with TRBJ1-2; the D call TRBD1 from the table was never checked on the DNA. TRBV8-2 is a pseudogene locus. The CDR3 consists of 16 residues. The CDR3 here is CGSDIRIRNVDYGYTF. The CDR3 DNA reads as TGTGGCAGTGACATACGTATTCGGAACGTCGACTATGGCTACACCTTC.

The CDR3 nucleotides read TGTGCCTGGAGGGTAGAGCTGAAGCAATCAAAAGAGCATTTT. Its protein is CAWRVELKQSKEHF. The rearrangement joins TRBV30 to TRBJ1-5, with D uncertain. Trimming removed 3 bases from V and 14 bases from J, with 23 bases in between. The CDR3 consists of 14 residues. Germline V gives CDR1 GTSNPN, CDR2 SVGIG (reference sequence).

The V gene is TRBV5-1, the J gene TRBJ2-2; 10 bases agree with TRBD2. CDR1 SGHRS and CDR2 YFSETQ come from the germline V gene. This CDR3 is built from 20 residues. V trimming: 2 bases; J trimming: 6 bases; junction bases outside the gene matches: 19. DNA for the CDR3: TGCGCCAGCAGCTTTCCGGGCGAGATTCGAAGCGGGAGGGAAGCCGGGGAGCTGTTTTTT. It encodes CASSFPGEIRSGREAGELFF.

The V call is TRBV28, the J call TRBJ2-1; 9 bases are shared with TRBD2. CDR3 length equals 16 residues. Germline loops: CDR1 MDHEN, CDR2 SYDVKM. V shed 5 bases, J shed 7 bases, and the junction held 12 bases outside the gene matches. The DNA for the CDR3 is TGTGCCAGCAGTGTTAACTACGGCACTAGCGGGAATGAGCAGTTCTTC. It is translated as CASSVNYGTSGNEQFF.

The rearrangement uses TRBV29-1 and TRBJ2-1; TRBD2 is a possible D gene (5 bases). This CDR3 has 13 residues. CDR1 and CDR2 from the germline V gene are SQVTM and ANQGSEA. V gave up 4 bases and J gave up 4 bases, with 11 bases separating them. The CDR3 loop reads CSVVNSGYNEQFF. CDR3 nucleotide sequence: TGCAGCGTTGTTAATTCGGGATACAATGAGCAGTTCTTC.

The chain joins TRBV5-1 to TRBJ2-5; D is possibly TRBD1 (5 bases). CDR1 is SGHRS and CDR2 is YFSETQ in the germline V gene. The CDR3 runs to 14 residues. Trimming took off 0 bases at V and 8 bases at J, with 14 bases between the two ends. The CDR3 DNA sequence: TGCGCCAGCAGCTTGGATTATCGGCAGGGCACCCAGTACTTC. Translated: CASSLDYRQGTQYF.

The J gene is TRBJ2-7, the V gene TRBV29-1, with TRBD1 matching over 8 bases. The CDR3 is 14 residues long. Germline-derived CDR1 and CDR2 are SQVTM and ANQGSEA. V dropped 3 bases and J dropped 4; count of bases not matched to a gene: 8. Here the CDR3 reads CSVDSRQGKYEQYF. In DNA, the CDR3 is TGCAGCGTTGACTCTCGACAGGGGAAATACGAGCAGTACTTC.